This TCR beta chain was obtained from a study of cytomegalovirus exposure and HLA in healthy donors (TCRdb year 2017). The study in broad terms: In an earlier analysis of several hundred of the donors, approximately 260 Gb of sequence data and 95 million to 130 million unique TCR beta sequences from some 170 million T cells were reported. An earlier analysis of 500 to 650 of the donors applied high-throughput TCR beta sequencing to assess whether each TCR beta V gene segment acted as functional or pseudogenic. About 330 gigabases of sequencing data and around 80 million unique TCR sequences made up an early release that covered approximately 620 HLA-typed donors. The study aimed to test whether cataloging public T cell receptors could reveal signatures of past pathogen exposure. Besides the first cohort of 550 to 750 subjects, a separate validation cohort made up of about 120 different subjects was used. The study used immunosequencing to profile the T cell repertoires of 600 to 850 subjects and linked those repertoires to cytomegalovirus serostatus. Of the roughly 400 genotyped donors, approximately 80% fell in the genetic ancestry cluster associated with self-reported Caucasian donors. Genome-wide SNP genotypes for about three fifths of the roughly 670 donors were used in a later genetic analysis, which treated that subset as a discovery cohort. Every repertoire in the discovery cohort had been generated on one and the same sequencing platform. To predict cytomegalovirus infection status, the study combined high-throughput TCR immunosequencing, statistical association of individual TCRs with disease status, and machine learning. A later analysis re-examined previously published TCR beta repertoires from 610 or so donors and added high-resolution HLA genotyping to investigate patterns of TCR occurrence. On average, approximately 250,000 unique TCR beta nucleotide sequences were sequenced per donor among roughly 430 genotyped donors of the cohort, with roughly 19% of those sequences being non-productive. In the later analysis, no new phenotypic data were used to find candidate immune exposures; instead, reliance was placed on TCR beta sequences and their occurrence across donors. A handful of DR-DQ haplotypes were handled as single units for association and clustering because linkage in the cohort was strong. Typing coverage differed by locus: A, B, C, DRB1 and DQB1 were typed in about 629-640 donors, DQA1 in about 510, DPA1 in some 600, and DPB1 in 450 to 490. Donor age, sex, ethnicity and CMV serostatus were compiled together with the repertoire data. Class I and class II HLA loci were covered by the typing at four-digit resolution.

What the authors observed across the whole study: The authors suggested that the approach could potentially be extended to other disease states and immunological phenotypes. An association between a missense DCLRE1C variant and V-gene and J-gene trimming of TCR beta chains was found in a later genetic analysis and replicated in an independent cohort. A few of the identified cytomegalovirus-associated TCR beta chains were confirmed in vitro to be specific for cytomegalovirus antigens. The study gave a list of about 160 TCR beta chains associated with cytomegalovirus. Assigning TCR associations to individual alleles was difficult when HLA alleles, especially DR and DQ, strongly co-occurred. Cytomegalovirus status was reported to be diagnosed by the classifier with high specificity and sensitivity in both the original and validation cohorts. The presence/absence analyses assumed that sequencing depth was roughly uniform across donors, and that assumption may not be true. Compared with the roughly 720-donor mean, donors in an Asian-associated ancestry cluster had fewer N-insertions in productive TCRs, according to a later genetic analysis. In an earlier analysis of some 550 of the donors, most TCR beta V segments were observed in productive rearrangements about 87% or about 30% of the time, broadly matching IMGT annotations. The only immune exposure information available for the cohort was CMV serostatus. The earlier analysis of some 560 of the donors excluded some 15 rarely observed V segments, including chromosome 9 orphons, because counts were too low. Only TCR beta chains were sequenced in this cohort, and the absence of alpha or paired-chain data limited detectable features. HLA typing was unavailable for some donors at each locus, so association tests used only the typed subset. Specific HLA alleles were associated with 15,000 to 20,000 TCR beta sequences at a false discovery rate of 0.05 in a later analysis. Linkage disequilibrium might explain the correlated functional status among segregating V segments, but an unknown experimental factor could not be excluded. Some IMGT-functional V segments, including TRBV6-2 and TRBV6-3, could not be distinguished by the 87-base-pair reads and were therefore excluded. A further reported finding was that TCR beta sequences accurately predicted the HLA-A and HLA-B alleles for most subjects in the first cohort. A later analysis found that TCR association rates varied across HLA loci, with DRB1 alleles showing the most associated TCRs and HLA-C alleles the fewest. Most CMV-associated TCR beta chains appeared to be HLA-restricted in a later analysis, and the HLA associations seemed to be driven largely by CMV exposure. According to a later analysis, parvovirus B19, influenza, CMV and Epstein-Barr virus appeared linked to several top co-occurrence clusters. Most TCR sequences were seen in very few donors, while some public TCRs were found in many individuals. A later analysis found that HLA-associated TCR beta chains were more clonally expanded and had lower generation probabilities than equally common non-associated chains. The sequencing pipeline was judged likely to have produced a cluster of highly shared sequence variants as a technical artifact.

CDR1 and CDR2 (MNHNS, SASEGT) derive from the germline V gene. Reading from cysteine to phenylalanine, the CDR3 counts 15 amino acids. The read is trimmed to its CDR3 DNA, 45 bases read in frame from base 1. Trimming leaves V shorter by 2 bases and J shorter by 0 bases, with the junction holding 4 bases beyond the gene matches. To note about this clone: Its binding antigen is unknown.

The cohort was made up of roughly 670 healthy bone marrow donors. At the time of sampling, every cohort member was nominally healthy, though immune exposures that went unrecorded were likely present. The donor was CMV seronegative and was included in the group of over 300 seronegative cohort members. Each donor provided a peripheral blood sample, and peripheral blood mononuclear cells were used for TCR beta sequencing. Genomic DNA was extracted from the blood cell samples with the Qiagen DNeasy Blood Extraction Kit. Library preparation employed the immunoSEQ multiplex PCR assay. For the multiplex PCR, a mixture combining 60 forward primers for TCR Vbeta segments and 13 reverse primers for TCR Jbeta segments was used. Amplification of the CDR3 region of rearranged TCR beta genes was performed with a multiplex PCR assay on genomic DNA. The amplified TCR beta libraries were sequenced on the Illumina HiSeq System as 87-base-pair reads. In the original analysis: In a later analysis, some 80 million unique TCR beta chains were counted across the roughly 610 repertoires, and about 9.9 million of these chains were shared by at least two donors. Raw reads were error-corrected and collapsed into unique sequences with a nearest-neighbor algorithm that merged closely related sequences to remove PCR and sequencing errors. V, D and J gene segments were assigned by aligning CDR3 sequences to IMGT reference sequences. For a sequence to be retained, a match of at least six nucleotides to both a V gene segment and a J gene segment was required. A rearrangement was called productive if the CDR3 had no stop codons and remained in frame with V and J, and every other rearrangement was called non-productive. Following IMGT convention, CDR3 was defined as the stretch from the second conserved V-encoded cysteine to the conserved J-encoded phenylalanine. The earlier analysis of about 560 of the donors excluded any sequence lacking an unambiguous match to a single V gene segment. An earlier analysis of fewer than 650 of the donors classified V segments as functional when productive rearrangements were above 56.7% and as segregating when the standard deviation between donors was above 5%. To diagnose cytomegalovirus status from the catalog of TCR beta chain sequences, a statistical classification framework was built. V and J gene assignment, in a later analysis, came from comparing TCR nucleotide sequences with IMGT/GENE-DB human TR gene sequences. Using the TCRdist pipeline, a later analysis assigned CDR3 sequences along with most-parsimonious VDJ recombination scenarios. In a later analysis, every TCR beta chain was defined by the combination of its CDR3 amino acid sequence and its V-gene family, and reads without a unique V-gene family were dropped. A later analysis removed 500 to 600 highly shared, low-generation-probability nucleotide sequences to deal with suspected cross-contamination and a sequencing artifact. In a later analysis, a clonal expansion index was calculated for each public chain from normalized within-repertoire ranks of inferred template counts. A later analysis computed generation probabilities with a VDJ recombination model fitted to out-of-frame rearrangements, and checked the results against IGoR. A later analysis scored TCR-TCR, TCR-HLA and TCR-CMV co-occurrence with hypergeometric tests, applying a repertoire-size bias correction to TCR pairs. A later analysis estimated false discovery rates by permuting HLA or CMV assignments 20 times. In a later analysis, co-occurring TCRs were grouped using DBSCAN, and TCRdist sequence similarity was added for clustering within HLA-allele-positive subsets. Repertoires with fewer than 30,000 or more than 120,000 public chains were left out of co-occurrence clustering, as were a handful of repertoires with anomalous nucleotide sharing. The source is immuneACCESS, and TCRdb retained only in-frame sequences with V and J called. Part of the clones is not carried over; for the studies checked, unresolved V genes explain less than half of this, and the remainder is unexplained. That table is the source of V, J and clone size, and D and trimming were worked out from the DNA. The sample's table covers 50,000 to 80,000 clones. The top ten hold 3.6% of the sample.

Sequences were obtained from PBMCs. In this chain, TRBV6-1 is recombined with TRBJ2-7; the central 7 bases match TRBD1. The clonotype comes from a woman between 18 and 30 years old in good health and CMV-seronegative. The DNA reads TGTGCCAGCAGTGAATGGGACAGAGTCTCCTACGAGCAGTACTTC. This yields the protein CASSEWDRVSYEQYF.